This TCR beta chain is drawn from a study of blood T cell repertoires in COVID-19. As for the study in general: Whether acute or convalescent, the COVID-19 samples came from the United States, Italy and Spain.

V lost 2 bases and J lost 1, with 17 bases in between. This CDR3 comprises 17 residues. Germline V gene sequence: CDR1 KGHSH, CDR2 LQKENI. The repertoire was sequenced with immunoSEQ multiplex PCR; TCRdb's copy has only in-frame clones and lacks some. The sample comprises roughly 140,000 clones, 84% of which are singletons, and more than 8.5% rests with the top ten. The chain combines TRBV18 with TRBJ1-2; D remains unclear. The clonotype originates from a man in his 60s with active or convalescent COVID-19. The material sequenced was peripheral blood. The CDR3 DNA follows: TGTGCCAGCTCACCAGCGGCGACACACGGGGTTAACTATGGCTACACCTTC. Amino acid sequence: CASSPAATHGVNYGYTF.